This T cell receptor beta chain is from a study of beta chain features in type 1 diabetes (dated by TCRdb to the late 2010s). A note on the overall study: Mean age, gender distribution, total cell number and subset yield were not different between patients and healthy donors. Across all samples, about 110 million sorted cells were examined, and cell number per subset correlated strongly with RNA yield. The study compared the TCRB repertoires of sorted circulating CD4+ T cell subsets in recently diagnosed type 1 diabetes patients with those in matched healthy donors. Whereas all 30 or so donors provided naive and central memory subsets, regulatory and stem cell-like memory subsets were isolated from just 8 patients and roughly 8 healthy donors. Beyond this particular receptor, the publication reports: A moderate but significant shortening of TCRB CDR3 length was observed in type 1 diabetes patients in all four CD4+ subsets. The naive, central memory and regulatory TCRB repertoires appeared to resemble one another more closely among patients than among healthy donors. Shorter templates might be favored by PCR, yet because patient and control samples were amplified and corrected together, any such skew would affect both groups equally. Because small numbers of individuals were included in the HLA sub-analyses, any influence of HLA type on TCRB rearrangement was left unresolved. Fewer insertions and more nucleotide deletions at VDJ recombination sites were observed in patients with type 1 diabetes, implying thymic rearrangement abnormalities. Because cDNA rather than genomic DNA was sequenced, highly expressing activated cells could have been over-represented, although no difference in activation and CD3 levels was found between groups.

Turning to this clone: It has no known antigen specificity. No qualities accompany the bases; no much larger clone lies one base away.

The entire amount of isolated RNA was reverse transcribed using the High Capacity cDNA Reverse Transcription Kit, so the sequenced TCRB transcripts were expressed ones. Deep immunoSEQ sequencing was applied to naive, central memory and regulatory T cell samples, giving an average of around 3.8 million total reads per sample. Sorted cells were lysed in RLT buffer, and RNA was extracted using DNase-treated RNeasy Micro or Mini kits according to cell number. To prevent cross-contamination, every cell subset was processed on its own, while patient and healthy donor samples were processed together. TCRB sequences were amplified from cDNA with the immunoSEQ multiplex PCR, producing 87-bp fragments spanning the CDR3 region. Amplicons were sequenced on the Illumina HiSeq platform. From the authors' description of their analysis: Synthetic template baselines were used to correct PCR bias computationally, reads within Hamming distance 2 were collapsed, and singletons that could not be merged were discarded. By aligning reads against IMGT, V, D and J genes, CDR3 length, and insertions or deletions at six rearrangement sites were assigned. Within each subset, clonotype counts were normalized to the number of sorted cells before true diversity and Gini coefficients were calculated with the tcR R package. The overlap coefficient, calculated on TCRB nucleotide sequences, was used to quantify repertoire sharing. This is the immuneACCESS table as TCRdb keeps it, with only in-frame sequences that have V and J called. A part of the clones is gone; compared with another copy, unresolved V genes explain less than half, and the rest is unexplained. For V, J and clone size, that table is used; D and trimming come from the DNA. The sample data list around 40,000 clones, and approximately 61% of these were observed just once. The ten biggest clones cover approximately 1.6% of the sample.

The germline V gene encodes CDR1 MNHEY and CDR2 SVGAGI. Trimming costs V 0 bases and J 7 bases, and their ends lie 13 bases apart. The CDR3 spans 15 residues, from the cysteine through the phenylalanine. Solely the CDR3 DNA is kept, with 45 bases framed from the first base. Each donor gave one peripheral blood draw, averaging around 120 mL, which was collected into heparinised tubes. A BD FACSAria II and a panel including CD45RO, CCR7, CD25, CD127, CD95 and CD27 were used to sort naive, central memory, regulatory and stem cell-like memory CD4+ T cells. All sorted populations exceeded 98% purity. PBMCs were isolated immediately by Lymphoprep density gradient centrifugation and stained directly without culture. So that batch effects would be minimized, each experiment stained and sorted samples in pairs, pairing one healthy donor with one patient.

The sample was Tregs from blood. In the paper's terms, the cell subset or site label means: regulatory CD4+ T cells. The chain employs TRBV6-5 and TRBJ2-4; TRBD1 is a weak D gene call, 6 bases matching. This TCR was sampled from a man younger than 45 with type 1 diabetes. Some clones in this sample may be carry-over from other donors' samples. The CDR3 reads as follows: CASSYSSDRPNIQYF. The DNA sequence follows: TGTGCCAGCAGTTACTCGTCTGACAGGCCCAACATTCAGTACTTC.